These 32 T cell receptor beta chains were all obtained from the same sample, sequenced in a study of PD-1 blockade in classical Hodgkin lymphoma. Here immunoSEQ multiplex PCR was the method, and the copy in TCRdb shows in-frame clones only, minus some. The table records more than 140,000 clones, 78% of them present only once. Relapse after autologous stem cell transplantation occurred in every patient, and brentuximab vedotin exposure varied. This specimen consisted of peripheral blood mononuclear cells (PBMCs), obtained before the second cycle of nivolumab. Source of these receptors: a human donor with classical Hodgkin lymphoma.

The rearrangement uses TRBV18 and TRBJ2-2; TRBD2 is a possible D gene (6 bases). Germline assignment: CDR1 KGHSH and CDR2 LQKENI. The CDR3 has 15 residues. V was cut by 4 bases and J by 6 bases, with 15 bases left in between. The CDR3 sequence is CASSLGREDAGELFF. In DNA, the CDR3 is TGTGCCAGCTCACTGGGCAGGGAGGACGCCGGGGAGCTGTTTTTT.

The sample holds one count of this clone. The chain recombines TRBV19 with TRBJ1-2, with 9 positions matching TRBD1. The germline CDR1 and CDR2 sequences are LNHDA and SQIVND (reference sequence). The CDR3 has 13 amino acids. The trim removed 6 bases at V and 8 bases at J, leaving 7 bases unmatched. The CDR3, as DNA: TGTGCCAGTAGATCCCGGACAGGGGTAGGCTACACCTTC. It translates to CASRSRTGVGYTF.

The CDR3 DNA reads as TGTGCCAGCAGCTCCTACAGGTACCTCGACACTGAAGCTTTCTTT. Translating gives CASSSYRYLDTEAFF. J is TRBJ1-1 and V is TRBV7-2, with D possibly TRBD1 on 5 matching bases. This CDR3 region has 15 residues. In germline, CDR1 is SGHTA, CDR2 FQGNSA. V was cut by 4 bases and J by 3 bases, with 15 bases left in between.

There are a few counts of this clone. V gene TRBV4-1 combines with J gene TRBJ2-7; 7 bases agree with TRBD1. The trim removed 3 bases at V and 0 bases at J, leaving 8 bases unmatched. CDR1 and CDR2 from the germline V gene are MGHRA and YSYEKL. This CDR3 is 16 amino acids long. The DNA of the CDR3 is TGCGCCAGCAGCCAGCACGGGACAGCGAGCTCCTACGAGCAGTACTTC. Its translation is CASSQHGTASSYEQYF.

This chain uses TRBV20-1 with TRBJ2-2; D unresolved. In germline, CDR1 is DFQATT, CDR2 SNEGSKA (reference sequence). Trimming took off 6 bases at V and 6 bases at J, with 8 bases between the two ends. This CDR3 region has 11 residues. CDR3 sequence: CSAPLPGELFF. The CDR3 DNA is TGCAGTGCCCCCCTGCCCGGGGAGCTGTTTTTT.

In this sample, this clone turned up a few times. The rearrangement links TRBV7-2 to TRBJ1-2; D may be TRBD1 (6 bases). V lost 4 bases, J lost 2 bases, and 8 bases lay in between. Germline CDR1 and CDR2: SGHTA and FQGNSA. The CDR3 is 13 amino acids. CDR3 protein: CASSYDRNYGYTF. DNA for the CDR3: TGTGCCAGCAGCTACGACAGGAACTATGGCTACACCTTC.

J is TRBJ1-4 and V is TRBV6-6; D unresolved. CDR3 length: 15 amino acids. V was shortened by 0 bases and J by 1 base, with 6 bases between the two germline ends. CDR1 and CDR2 (germline): MNHNY, SVGAGI (reference sequence). The CDR3 loop reads CASSYSSGTNEKLFF. CDR3 DNA sequence: TGTGCCAGCAGTTACTCGAGTGGAACTAATGAAAAACTGTTTTTT.

V usage is TRBV29-1 and J usage is TRBJ1-2; D is possibly TRBD1 (5 bases). Per the germline V gene, CDR1 is SQVTM and CDR2 is ANQGSEA. The V gene lost 6 bases and the J gene lost 3 bases, with 8 bases spanning the gap. This CDR3 is 11 amino acids long. The CDR3 nucleotides read TGCAGCGTGGGGACGTACTATGGCTACACCTTC. It encodes CSVGTYYGYTF.

This rearrangement joins TRBV7-2 to TRBJ2-3, with a possible D match to TRBD2 (5 bases). Germline V gene data show CDR1 as SGHTA and CDR2 as FQGNSA. The V gene lost 6 bases and the J gene lost 5 bases, with 12 bases spanning the gap. The CDR3 consists of 13 residues. The CDR3 loop reads CASSFGRGDTQYF. The CDR3 DNA sequence: TGTGCCAGCAGTTTCGGACGGGGAGATACGCAGTATTTT. Using reference TRBV7-2 and TRBJ2-3 for the parts outside the CDR3, the full variable domain is GAGVSQSPSNKVTEKGKDVELRCDPISGHTALYWYRQSLGQGLEFLIYFQGNSAPDKSGLPSDRFSAERTGGSVSTLTIQRTQQEDSAVYLCASSFGRGDTQYFGPGTRLTVL.

In its sample, this clone was seen a few times. Written as DNA, the CDR3 is TGTGCCAGCAGCTTAAGACAGGGCTATGGCTACACCTTC. Protein sequence: CASSLRQGYGYTF. The rearrangement joins TRBV7-9 to TRBJ1-2; 7 nucleotides align to TRBD1. V was clipped by 2 bases and J by 4 bases; unmatched bases: 1. Germline V gene data show CDR1 as SEHNR and CDR2 as FQNEAQ (reference sequence). The CDR3 is made up of 13 amino acids.

The gene calls are TRBV30 and TRBJ1-5; 7 nucleotides match TRBD1. Germline CDR1 is GTSNPN and CDR2 is SVGIG (reference sequence). V lost 1 base to trimming and J lost 7 bases; unmatched junction nucleotides: 4. This CDR3 spans 13 amino acids. Here the CDR3 DNA reads TGTGCCTGGAGTGGACAGGGAGGCCAGCCCCAGCATTTT. Translated, it gives CAWSGQGGQPQHF.

The rearrangement uses TRBV11-2 and TRBJ2-7; 10 nucleotides agree with TRBD1. Germline CDR1 and CDR2: SGHAT and FQNNGV. CDR3 length: 17 amino acids. With 3 bases clipped from V and 1 base from J, the junction kept 9 bases outside the gene matches. The CDR3: CASSFRARDRGSYEQYF. In DNA form, the CDR3 reads TGTGCCAGCAGCTTCCGAGCGCGGGACAGGGGTTCCTACGAGCAGTACTTC.

The chain combines TRBV7-8 with TRBJ2-1; D not resolved. Trimming stripped 7 bases from V and 4 bases from J, with 26 bases between. The CDR3 extends over 18 amino acids. Per germline, CDR1 SGHVS and CDR2 FQNEAQ. CDR3 loop: CASTPRSIRSHTYNEQFF. The CDR3 DNA reads TGTGCCAGCACGCCCAGGTCCATTAGGTCCCATACATACAATGAGCAGTTCTTC. Full variable domain (rest looked up from reference TRBV7-8 and TRBJ2-1): GAGVSQSPRYKVAKRGQDVALRCDPISGHVSLFWYQQALGQGPEFLTYFQNEAQLDKSGLPSDRFFAERPEGSVSTLKIQRTQQEDSAVYLCASTPRSIRSHTYNEQFFGPGTRLTVL.

This chain connects TRBV30 to TRBJ1-2; D may be TRBD1 (5 bases). Per germline, CDR1 GTSNPN and CDR2 SVGIG (reference sequence). The CDR3 covers 11 residues. Trimming took 4 bases from V and 8 from J, leaving 11 bases between them. The CDR3 is CAWTDSRGYTF. As DNA, the CDR3 is TGTGCCTGGACTGACAGTAGGGGCTACACCTTC.

The V call is TRBV7-9, the J call TRBJ2-7, with TRBD2 identical over 11 bases. Germline values: CDR1 SEHNR, CDR2 FQNEAQ (reference sequence). The V and J ends lost 5 bases and 7 bases, in that order; junction bases with no gene match: 10. The CDR3 extends over 15 amino acids. The CDR3 nucleotides are TGTGCCAGCAGCCCGAGACCGGGACTAGCGGAAGAGCAGTACTTC. It codes for CASSPRPGLAEEQYF. Filled out from reference TRBV7-9 and TRBJ2-7, the complete variable domain reads DTGVSQNPRHKITKRGQNVTFRCDPISEHNRLYWYRQTLGQGPEFLTYFQNEAQLEKSRLLSDRFSAERPKGSFSTLEIQRTEQGDSAMYLCASSPRPGLAEEQYFGPGTRLTVT.

The chain links TRBV30 to TRBJ2-1, with 10 bases identical to TRBD2. Germline CDR1 is GTSNPN and CDR2 is SVGIG (reference sequence). J was trimmed by 7 bases and V by 1 base; bases with no gene match: 10. CDR3 size: 16 residues. The DNA for the CDR3 is TGTGCCTGGAGTGCCTTTGTCCCGGGACTAGCGAATGAGCAGTTCTTC. Encoded protein: CAWSAFVPGLANEQFF.

V gene TRBV6-1 combines with J gene TRBJ2-6; D ambiguous. Trimming removed 0 bases at V and 2 bases at J, with 11 bases between. Germline V CDR1 and CDR2: MNHNS, SASEGT. The CDR3 extends over 17 amino acids. Here the CDR3 reads CASSEALLATGANVLTF. The CDR3 nucleotides read TGTGCCAGCAGTGAAGCGCTTCTGGCGACTGGGGCCAACGTCCTGACTTTC.

This sequence joins TRBV10-2 and TRBJ2-5; D perhaps matches TRBD1 (5 bases). The end of the DNA fits TRBJ2-7 better, so the J call may be wrong. The CDR3 is 13 amino acids. Per germline, CDR1 WSHSY and CDR2 SAAADI. This chain's CDR3 is CASSAGKTHEQYF. The CDR3, as DNA: TGCGCCAGCAGTGCAGGGAAGACACACGAGCAGTACTTC.

The gene calls are TRBV7-2 and TRBJ2-5, with D possibly TRBD1 on 6 matching bases. CDR3 length equals 13 residues. CDR1 is SGHTA and CDR2 is FQGNSA in the germline V gene. The V gene lost 3 bases and the J gene lost 4 bases, with 9 bases spanning the gap. This chain's CDR3 is CASSFGTPETQYF. CDR3 sequence (DNA): TGTGCCAGCAGCTTCGGGACACCAGAGACCCAGTACTTC.

The V gene is TRBV6-1, the J gene TRBJ2-7, with a possible D match to TRBD2 (5 bases). Germline CDR1 is MNHNS and CDR2 is SASEGT. CDR3 length equals 13 residues. V was shortened by 6 bases and J by 4 bases, with 13 bases between the two germline ends. The CDR3 here is CASSEQGRYEQYF. In nucleotides, the CDR3 is TGTGCCAGCAGCGAACAAGGGAGATACGAGCAGTACTTC.

This rearrangement joins TRBV27 to TRBJ2-5; unclear D gene. Trimming shortened V by 6 bases and J by 1 base, and 12 bases separated the two germline ends. The CDR3 spans 14 residues. CDR1 and CDR2 (germline): MNHEY, SMNVEV (reference sequence). Here the CDR3 DNA reads TGTGCCAGCAGCCTGACGTGGTTCCAAGAGACCCAGTACTTC. It specifies CASSLTWFQETQYF.

This chain joins TRBV7-8 and TRBJ2-5; 9 bases fit TRBD2. This CDR3 is 19 amino acids long. The J segment lost 0 bases and the V segment lost 2 bases, leaving 13 bases of the junction unmatched. Per the germline V gene, CDR1 is SGHVS and CDR2 is FQNEAQ. CDR3 amino acids: CASSLFGLAGSGYQETQYF. The CDR3 nucleotides read TGTGCCAGCAGCTTATTTGGCCTAGCGGGATCAGGGTACCAAGAGACCCAGTACTTC.

The rearrangement links TRBV19 to TRBJ1-5; D is undetermined. The germline V and J ends were trimmed by 5 bases and 4 bases, with 9 bases remaining between them. Germline V gene lookup returns CDR1 LNHDA and CDR2 SQIVND (reference sequence). CDR3 size: 13 residues. CDR3 coding DNA: TGTGCCAGTAGTCCGGACGGAAATCAGCCCCAGCATTTT. Its protein product is CASSPDGNQPQHF.

Notes on this clone: The junction departs from the called germline gene at one end, perhaps through a read error. V and J are TRBV5-6 and TRBJ1-1, with TRBD1 matching over 7 bases. Per germline, CDR1 SGHDT and CDR2 YYEEEE. CDR3 length equals 16 residues. The CDR3 is CVSSPLEGAQDTEAFF. CDR3 DNA: TGTGTCAGCAGCCCTTTGGAGGGGGCGCAGGACACTGAAGCTTTCTTT.

The chain employs TRBV5-6 and TRBJ1-1; no clear D. The germline V gene encodes CDR1 SGHDT and CDR2 YYEEEE. The CDR3 runs 14 residues. V gave up 4 bases and J gave up 6 bases, with 16 bases separating them. The CDR3 coding sequence is TGTGCCAGCAGCCCGTGGTATATGCGCGCTGAAGCTTTCTTT. Amino acid sequence: CASSPWYMRAEAFF. The entire variable domain, with the rest obtained from reference TRBV5-6 and TRBJ1-1, is as follows: DAGVTQSPTHLIKTRGQQVTLRCSPKSGHDTVSWYQQALGQGPQFIFQYYEEEERQRGNFPDRFSGHQFPNYSSELNVNALLLGDSALYLCASSPWYMRAEAFFGQGTRLTVV.

The chain has TRBV7-6 and TRBJ2-5, with no clear D. Trimming shortened V by 5 bases and J by 1 base, and 5 bases separated the two germline ends. Per the germline V gene, CDR1 is SGHVS and CDR2 is FNYEAQ. This CDR3 is built from 12 residues. In DNA form, the CDR3 reads TGTGCCAGCAGCCCTCCCCAAGAGACCCAGTACTTC. This translates into CASSPPQETQYF.

J is TRBJ2-3 and V is TRBV6-6, with 7 positions matching TRBD2. This CDR3 has 14 amino acids. Germline V lookup: CDR1 MNHNY, CDR2 SVGAGI (reference sequence). With 8 bases clipped from V and 6 bases from J, the junction kept 11 bases outside the gene matches. This CDR3 is CASVASGDLDTQYF. In DNA, the CDR3 is TGTGCCAGCGTGGCTAGCGGCGACCTGGATACGCAGTATTTT.

The rearrangement links TRBV19 to TRBJ2-1, with 10 bases identical to TRBD2. The V gene end was trimmed by 3 bases and the J gene end by 5 bases; junction bases not matched to a gene: 4. Per the germline V gene, CDR1 is LNHDA and CDR2 is SQIVND (reference sequence). This CDR3 contains 15 residues. CDR3 region: CASSITSGVNNEQFF. The CDR3 DNA is TGTGCCAGTAGTATTACTAGCGGGGTCAACAATGAGCAGTTCTTC.

This clone was counted only a few times. V gene TRBV6-6 combines with J gene TRBJ1-5; D is uncertain. V was clipped by 6 bases and J by 4 bases, with 7 bases between them. Looked up from germline, CDR1 is MNHNY and CDR2 is SVGAGI (reference sequence). This CDR3 has 12 residues. CDR3 residues: CASSLENQPQHF. DNA for the CDR3: TGTGCCAGCAGCCTGGAGAATCAGCCCCAGCATTTT.

The CDR3 sequence: CASSTPTGQRGEKLFF. The DNA of the CDR3 is TGTGCCAGTAGTACCCCGACGGGACAGCGAGGTGAAAAACTGTTTTTT. This sequence joins TRBV19 and TRBJ1-4; 7 nucleotides agree with TRBD1. V lost 4 bases to trimming and J lost 7 bases; unmatched junction nucleotides: 12. Germline assignment: CDR1 LNHDA and CDR2 SQIVND (reference sequence). This CDR3 spans 16 amino acids.

This clone was observed a handful of times. The CDR3 reads CASSYLTAQETQYF. CDR3 DNA sequence: TGTGCCAGCAGTTACCTGACAGCACAAGAGACCCAGTACTTC. The V and J genes are TRBV6-5 and TRBJ2-5, with a tentative D call TRBD1 (5 bases). The germline V and J ends were trimmed by 2 bases and 2 bases, with 9 bases remaining between them. Germline V gives CDR1 MNHEY, CDR2 SVGAGI. The CDR3 length is 14 residues.

This rearrangement joins TRBV5-4 to TRBJ1-6; 7 bases line up with TRBD1. Germline V gene sequence: CDR1 SGHNT, CDR2 YYREEE (reference sequence). CDR3 size: 17 residues. Losses at the gene ends were 0 bases for V and 7 bases for J; bases not matched to a gene: 10. DNA of the CDR3: TGTGCCAGCAGCTTGGCCGGAGGGGGCCGGAGAAATTCACCCCTCCACTTT. Protein product: CASSLAGGGRRNSPLHF.